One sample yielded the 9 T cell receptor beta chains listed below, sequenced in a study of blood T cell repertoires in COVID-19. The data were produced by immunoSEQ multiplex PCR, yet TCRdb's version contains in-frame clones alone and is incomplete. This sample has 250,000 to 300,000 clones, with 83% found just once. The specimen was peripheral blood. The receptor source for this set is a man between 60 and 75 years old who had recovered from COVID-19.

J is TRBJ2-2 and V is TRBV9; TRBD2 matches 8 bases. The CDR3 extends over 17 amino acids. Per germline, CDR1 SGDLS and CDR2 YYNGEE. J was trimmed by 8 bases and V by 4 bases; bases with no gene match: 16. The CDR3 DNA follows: TGTGCCAGCAGCCCACGTCAGCCGGGACTAGGAACAGGGGAGCTGTTTTTT. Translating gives CASSPRQPGLGTGELFF.

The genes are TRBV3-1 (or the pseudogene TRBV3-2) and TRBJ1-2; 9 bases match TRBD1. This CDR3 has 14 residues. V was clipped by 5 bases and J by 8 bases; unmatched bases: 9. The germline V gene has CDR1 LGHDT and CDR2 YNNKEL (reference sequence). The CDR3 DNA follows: TGTGCCAGCAGCGCCACGGGACAGGGTTACGGCTACACCTTC. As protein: CASSATGQGYGYTF.

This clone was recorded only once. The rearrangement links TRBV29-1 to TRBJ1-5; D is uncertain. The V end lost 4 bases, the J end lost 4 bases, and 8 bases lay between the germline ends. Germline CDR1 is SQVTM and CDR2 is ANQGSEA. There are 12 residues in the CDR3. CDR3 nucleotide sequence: TGCAGCGTTGGGGCAGCAAATCAGCCCCAGCATTTT. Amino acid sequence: CSVGAANQPQHF.

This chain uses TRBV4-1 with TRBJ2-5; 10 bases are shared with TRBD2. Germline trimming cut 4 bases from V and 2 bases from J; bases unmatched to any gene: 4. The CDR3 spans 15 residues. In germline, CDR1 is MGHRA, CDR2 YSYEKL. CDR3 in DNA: TGCGCCAGCAGCCGAGGACTAGCGGTACAAGAGACCCAGTACTTC. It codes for CASSRGLAVQETQYF.

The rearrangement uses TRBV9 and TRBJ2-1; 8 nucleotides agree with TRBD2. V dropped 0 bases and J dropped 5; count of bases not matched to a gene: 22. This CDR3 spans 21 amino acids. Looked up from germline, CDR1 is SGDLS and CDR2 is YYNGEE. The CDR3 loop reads CASSVGLAGRRGATRNNEQFF. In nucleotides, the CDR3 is TGTGCCAGCAGCGTAGGGCTAGCGGGTCGGCGCGGGGCGACACGAAACAATGAGCAGTTCTTC.

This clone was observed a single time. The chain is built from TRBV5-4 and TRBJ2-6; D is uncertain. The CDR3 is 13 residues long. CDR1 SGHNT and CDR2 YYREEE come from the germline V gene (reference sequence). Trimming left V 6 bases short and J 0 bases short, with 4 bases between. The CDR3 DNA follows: TGTGCCAGCACCAACTCTGGGGCCAACGTCCTGACTTTC. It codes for CASTNSGANVLTF.

The CDR3 coding sequence is TGTGCCAGCAGCCCCCCCTTCAGCGGGGAGCTGTTTTTT. This codes for CASSPPFSGELFF. The chain links TRBV11-2 to TRBJ2-2; the D is unclear. This CDR3 has 13 residues. Trimming shortened V by 5 bases and J by 7 bases, and 11 bases separated the two germline ends. Germline V CDR1 and CDR2: SGHAT, FQNNGV.

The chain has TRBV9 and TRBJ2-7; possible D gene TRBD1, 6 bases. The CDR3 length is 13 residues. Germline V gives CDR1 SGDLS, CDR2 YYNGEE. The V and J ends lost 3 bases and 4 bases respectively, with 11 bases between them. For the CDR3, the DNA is TGTGCCAGCAGCGGGGGGCAGGGGTACGAGCAGTACTTC. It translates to CASSGGQGYEQYF.

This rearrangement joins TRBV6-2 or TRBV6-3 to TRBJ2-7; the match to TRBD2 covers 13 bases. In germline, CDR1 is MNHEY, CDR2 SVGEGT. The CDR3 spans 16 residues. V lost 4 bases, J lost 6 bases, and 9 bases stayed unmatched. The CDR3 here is CASSSRLAGGSSEQYF. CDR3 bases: TGTGCCAGCAGTTCTAGACTAGCGGGAGGATCAAGCGAGCAGTACTTC.